Detailed here is one T cell receptor (beta chain). This entry is derived from a study of chemoradiotherapy in HPV16-positive cancers. Germline V gene sequence: CDR1 LNHDA, CDR2 SQIVND (reference sequence). Trimming took off 3 bases at V and 4 bases at J, with 15 bases between the two ends. The CDR3 loop spans 15 amino acids. Sequencing was performed with immunoSEQ multiplex PCR; in TCRdb, only in-frame clones are kept and a portion is missing. This sample has under 5,500 clones, with about nine tenths found just once. Sequencing used tumor tissue, obtained from a patient who underwent chemoradiotherapy. The V and J genes are TRBV19 and TRBJ1-1, with D tentatively TRBD1 (5 bases). This receptor was obtained from a human donor with HPV-associated anogenital cancer. CDR3 sequence reads: CASSIGGGRGTEAFF. The CDR3 coding sequence is TGTGCCAGTAGTATTGGGGGGGGTCGGGGCACTGAAGCTTTCTTT. Full variable domain (remainder filled in from reference TRBV19 and TRBJ1-1): DGGITQSPKYLFRKEGQNVTLSCEQNLNHDAMYWYRQDPGQGLRLIYYSQIVNDFQKGDIAEGYSVSREKKESFPLTVTSAQKNPTAFYLCASSIGGGRGTEAFFGQGTRLTVV.